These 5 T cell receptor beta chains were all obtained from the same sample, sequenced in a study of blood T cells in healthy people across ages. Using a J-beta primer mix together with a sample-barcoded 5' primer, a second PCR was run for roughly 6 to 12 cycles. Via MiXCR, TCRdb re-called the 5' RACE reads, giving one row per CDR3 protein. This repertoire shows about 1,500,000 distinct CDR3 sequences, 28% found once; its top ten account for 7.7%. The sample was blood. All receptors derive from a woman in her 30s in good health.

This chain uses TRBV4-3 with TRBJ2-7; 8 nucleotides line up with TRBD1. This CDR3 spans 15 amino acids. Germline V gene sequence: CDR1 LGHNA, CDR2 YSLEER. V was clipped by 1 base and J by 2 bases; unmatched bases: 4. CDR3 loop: CASSQGTGRPYEQYF. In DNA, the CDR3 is TGCGCCAGCAGCCAAGGGACAGGGCGACCCTACGAGCAGTACTTC.

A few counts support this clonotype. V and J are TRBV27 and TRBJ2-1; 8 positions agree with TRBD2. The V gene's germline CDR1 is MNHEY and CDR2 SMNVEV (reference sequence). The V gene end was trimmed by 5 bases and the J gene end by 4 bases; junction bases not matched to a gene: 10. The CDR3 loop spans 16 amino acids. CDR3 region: CASSPRLAPSYNEQFF. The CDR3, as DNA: TGTGCCAGCAGTCCAAGACTAGCGCCCTCTTACAATGAGCAGTTCTTC.

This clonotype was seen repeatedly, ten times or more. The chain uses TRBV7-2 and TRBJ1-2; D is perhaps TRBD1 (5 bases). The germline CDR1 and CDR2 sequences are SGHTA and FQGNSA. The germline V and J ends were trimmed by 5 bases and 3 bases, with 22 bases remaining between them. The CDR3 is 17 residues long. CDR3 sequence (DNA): TGTGCCAGCAGCGAAGAGGTGGGGCGCGGGGTCTACTATGGCTACACCTTC. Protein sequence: CASSEEVGRGVYYGYTF.

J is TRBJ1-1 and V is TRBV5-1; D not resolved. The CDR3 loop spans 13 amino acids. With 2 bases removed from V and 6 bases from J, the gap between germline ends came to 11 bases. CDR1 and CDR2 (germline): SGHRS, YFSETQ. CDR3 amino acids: CASSFDLSSEAFF. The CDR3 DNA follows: TGCGCCAGCAGCTTCGATCTATCTTCTGAAGCTTTCTTT.

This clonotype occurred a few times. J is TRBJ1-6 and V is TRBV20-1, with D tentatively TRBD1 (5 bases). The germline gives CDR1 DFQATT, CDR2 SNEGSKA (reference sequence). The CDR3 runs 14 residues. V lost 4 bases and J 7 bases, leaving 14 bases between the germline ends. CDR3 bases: TGCAGTGCTACCCTCGACAGTCGCAATTCACCCCTCCACTTT. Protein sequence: CSATLDSRNSPLHF.